One sample yielded the 8 T cell receptor beta chains listed below, sequenced in a study of blood T cells in healthy people across ages. A second PCR of 7 to 11 cycles used a sample-barcoded 5' primer and a J-beta primer mix. A single record per CDR3 protein comes from TCRdb applying MiXCR to the 5' RACE reads. The table shows 1.5 million to 1.9 million distinct CDR3 sequences, with less than 45% occurring only once. What was sequenced was blood. These receptors were obtained from a woman between 18 and 30 years old in good health.

As for this clonotype: The germline gene is not matched at one end of the junction; a read error may be the cause. The V call is TRBV27, the J call TRBJ2-1; D is perhaps TRBD2 (7 bases). Germline V gene lookup returns CDR1 MNHEY and CDR2 SMNVEV (reference sequence). The CDR3 consists of 14 residues. This CDR3 is CASSLAGAYNGQFF. CDR3 sequence (DNA): TGTGCCAGCAGTTTAGCGGGGGCCTACAATGGGCAGTTCTTC.

The chain is built from TRBV20-1 and TRBJ2-5; 7 bases fit TRBD1. The CDR3 is 14 residues long. CDR1 and CDR2 from the germline V gene are DFQATT and SNEGSKA (reference sequence). V was clipped by 6 bases and J by 5 bases; unmatched bases: 12. CDR3 sequence reads: CSAVSQTGMETQYF. Here the CDR3 DNA reads TGCAGTGCCGTGTCGCAGACAGGGATGGAGACCCAGTACTTC.

This clonotype was counted a few times. V and J are TRBV10-3 and TRBJ2-1, with TRBD2 identical over 14 bases. The CDR3 covers 18 residues. After removal of 1 base from V and 2 bases from J, the junction contained 4 bases not matched to a gene. The germline CDR1 and CDR2 sequences are ENHRY and SYGVKD. The CDR3 loop is CAISEWTSGGFPYNEQFF. The DNA of the CDR3 is TGTGCCATCAGTGAGTGGACTAGCGGGGGGTTCCCCTACAATGAGCAGTTCTTC.

This clonotype was seen a single time. This chain links TRBV10-3 with TRBJ2-4; 11 bases line up with TRBD1. The DNA end is more similar to TRBJ2-7, so the J call may be wrong. Germline loops: CDR1 ENHRY, CDR2 SYGVKD. This CDR3 has 13 amino acids. The chain's CDR3 is CAISEGQGAEQYF. CDR3 in DNA: TGTGCCATCAGTGAGGGACAGGGGGCCGAGCAGTACTTC.

This clonotype was recorded a few times. This rearrangement joins TRBV4-1 to TRBJ2-3; no reliable D call. Germline CDR1 is MGHRA and CDR2 is YSYEKL. Trimming took off 1 base at V and 0 bases at J, with 11 bases between the two ends. This CDR3 has 16 amino acids. CDR3 residues: CASSQAFGASTDTQYF. In DNA form, the CDR3 reads TGCGCCAGCAGCCAAGCCTTTGGAGCTAGCACAGATACGCAGTATTTT.

The chain recombines TRBV7-8 with TRBJ1-1; no clear D gene. The CDR3 spans 14 residues. Germline-derived CDR1 and CDR2 are SGHVS and FQNEAQ. Trimming removed 7 bases at V and 4 bases at J, with 16 bases between. As DNA, the CDR3 is TGTGCCAGCACGAGTGTCCCAGGCCTCACTGAAGCTTTCTTT. Residues: CASTSVPGLTEAFF.

This sequence joins TRBV28 and TRBJ2-6; 9 nucleotides align to TRBD2. Unmatched junction bases numbered 5, after V lost 9 bases and J lost 2 bases. This CDR3 region has 15 residues. Germline assignment: CDR1 MDHEN and CDR2 SYDVKM. The CDR3 protein is CASLAGEAGANVLTF. In DNA form, the CDR3 reads TGTGCCAGTTTAGCGGGAGAGGCTGGGGCCAACGTCCTGACTTTC. Using reference TRBV28 and TRBJ2-6 for the parts outside the CDR3, the full variable domain is DVKVTQSSRYLVKRTGEKVFLECVQDMDHENMFWYRQDPGLGLRLIYFSYDVKMKEKGDIPEGYSVSREKKERFSLILESASTNQTSMYLCASLAGEAGANVLTFGAGSRLTVL.

In this sample, this clonotype turned up many times. This chain links TRBV20-1 with TRBJ1-1; TRBD1 matches at 7 bases. Germline CDR1 is DFQATT and CDR2 is SNEGSKA (reference sequence). The ends lost 5 bases at V and 4 bases at J; junction bases unmatched: 13. CDR3 length equals 15 residues. The CDR3 sequence: CSARTGDFDTTEAFF. The DNA of the CDR3 is TGCAGTGCTCGCACAGGGGACTTCGATACCACTGAAGCTTTCTTT.